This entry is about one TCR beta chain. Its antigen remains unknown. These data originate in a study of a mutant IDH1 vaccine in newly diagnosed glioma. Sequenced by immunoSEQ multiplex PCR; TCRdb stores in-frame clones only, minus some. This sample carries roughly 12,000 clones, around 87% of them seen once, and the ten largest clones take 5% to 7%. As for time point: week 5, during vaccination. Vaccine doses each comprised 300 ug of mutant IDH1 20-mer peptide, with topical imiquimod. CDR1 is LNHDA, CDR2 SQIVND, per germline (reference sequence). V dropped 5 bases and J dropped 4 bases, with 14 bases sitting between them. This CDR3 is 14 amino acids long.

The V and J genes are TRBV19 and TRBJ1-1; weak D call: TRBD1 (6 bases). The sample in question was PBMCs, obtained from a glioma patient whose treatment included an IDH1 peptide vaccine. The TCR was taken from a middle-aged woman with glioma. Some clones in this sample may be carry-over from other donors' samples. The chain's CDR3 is CASSGGGVTTEAFF. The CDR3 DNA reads TGTGCCAGTAGTGGAGGGGGGGTCACCACTGAAGCTTTCTTT.